The 5 T cell receptor beta chains below were found in one sample sequenced in a study of blood T cell repertoires in COVID-19. Using immunoSEQ multiplex PCR, the repertoire was profiled, and TCRdb retains in-frame clones only, with some absent. The sample includes around 100,000 clones, 90% of them seen just once. The material sequenced was peripheral blood. These receptor sequences come from a woman aged 45-65 years with acute or convalescent COVID-19.

V usage is TRBV5-4 and J usage is TRBJ2-5, with a weak D call TRBD2 (6 bases). The V gene's germline CDR1 is SGHNT and CDR2 YYREEE (reference sequence). The CDR3 has 15 residues. Between the trimmed V and J ends, which lost 2 bases and 2 bases, there was a span of 13 bases. CDR3 DNA sequence: TGTGCCAGCAGCTTAGGCCAGGCGGGACAAGAGACCCAGTACTTC. Protein sequence: CASSLGQAGQETQYF.

This clone was observed a single time. V usage is TRBV4-1 and J usage is TRBJ1-1; 10 bases align to TRBD1. The CDR3 covers 14 residues. Looked up from germline, CDR1 is MGHRA and CDR2 is YSYEKL. The V gene end was trimmed by 6 bases and the J gene end by 4 bases; junction bases not matched to a gene: 5. The CDR3 is CASRDRGRVTEAFF. The CDR3 DNA follows: TGCGCCAGCAGAGACAGGGGGCGGGTCACTGAAGCTTTCTTT.

The chain joins TRBV5-1 to TRBJ1-1; the D gene is possibly TRBD1 (6 bases). The CDR3 contains 15 residues. V lost 0 bases and J 3 bases, leaving 12 bases between the germline ends. Germline CDR1 SGHRS, CDR2 YFSETQ. The CDR3 nucleotides are TGCGCCAGCAGCTTGGATTCGACAGGATACACTGAAGCTTTCTTT. Encoded protein: CASSLDSTGYTEAFF.

This chain connects TRBV30 to TRBJ2-6, with 8 bases lining up with TRBD2. The J segment lost 2 bases and the V segment lost 0 bases, leaving 3 bases of the junction unmatched. The germline V gene encodes CDR1 GTSNPN and CDR2 SVGIG (reference sequence). The CDR3 runs to 16 residues. This CDR3 reads CAWSVREGTGANVLTF. DNA for the CDR3: TGTGCCTGGAGTGTACGGGAGGGAACTGGGGCCAACGTCCTGACTTTC.

This clone has more than one count but fewer than ten. The V gene is TRBV19, the J gene TRBJ1-5, with 9 bases aligning to TRBD1. Germline-derived CDR1 and CDR2 are LNHDA and SQIVND (reference sequence). The length of the CDR3 is 15 residues. V dropped 8 bases and J dropped 6; count of bases not matched to a gene: 11. The chain's CDR3 is CASAGQQGASQPQHF. In DNA, the CDR3 is TGTGCCAGTGCTGGACAACAGGGGGCGTCTCAGCCCCAGCATTTT.